This record covers a single T cell receptor (beta chain). This clone was detected once. There is no known antigen for this receptor. Nothing much larger sits one base from this clone, and base qualities are not available. From the germline V gene, CDR1 is SGHRS and CDR2 is YFSETQ. The CDR3 goes from the cysteine to the phenylalanine over 14 residues. Only the CDR3 part of the read is kept: 42 bases, read in frame from the first base. The V end gives up 3 bases and the J end 4 bases, leaving 4 bases in the junction not matched to a gene. These data are taken from a study of OX40 agonist ivuxolimab in advanced cancers. Regarding the research as a whole: Ivuxolimab was an agonistic, fully human IgG2 monoclonal antibody directed against OX40 (CD134), a costimulatory receptor. Intravenous ivuxolimab was administered to patients every 2 weeks at six dose levels: 0.01, 0.1, 0.3, 1.5, 3 and 10 mg/kg. Of the roughly 50 dose-escalation patients, hepatocellular carcinoma was present in around 19, melanoma in some 15, renal cell carcinoma in 9 and head and neck cancer in 9. A male proportion of approximately 83% and a mean age of 60 years, ranging from roughly 23 to 85, were recorded for the dose-escalation cohort. Patients were allowed to have had prior anti-PD-1, anti-PD-L1 or anti-CTLA-4 therapy, and around 40% of the dose-escalation patients had previously received checkpoint inhibitors. Partial responses were achieved by three dose-escalation patients, of whom one had hepatocellular carcinoma and two had cutaneous melanoma. The purpose of peripheral TCRbeta sequencing was to test whether ivuxolimab changed TCR sequence diversity and led to clonal T-cell expansion. The paper covers the monotherapy dose-escalation part of the phase I ivuxolimab trial, which included N of about 50 patients.

Study-level results and caveats: Low levels of normalized T-cell clonal expansion were also shown by some nonresponding patients. In the 0.1-3.0 mg/kg groups, partial responders were among the patients with the lowest normalized peripheral clonal expansion, particularly in CD8+ T cells. The antigen specificity of the peripheral T cells that underwent clonal expansion was not determined. At doses of 0.1 to 3.0 mg/kg, clonal expansion of both CD4+ and CD8+ blood T cells was observed from baseline to week 6. After ivuxolimab, more expanded clones were found on average in CD8+ T cells than in CD4+ T cells.

The trial excluded patients who had a history of autoimmune disease or who were on systemic immunosuppression. Peripheral blood for TCR sequencing was drawn from every dose cohort at baseline, at cycle 4 day 1 and at cycle 7 day 1. The samples were drawn from a first-in-human, open-label, multicenter phase I dose-escalation trial of ivuxolimab. The trial enrolled adults with locally advanced or metastatic head and neck squamous cell, hepatocellular, melanoma or renal cell carcinoma. Before TCR sequencing, CD4+ T cells and CD8+ T cells from peripheral blood were sorted into separate populations. To sequence the TCRbeta CDR3 region, genomic DNA was isolated from the sorted cells. The immunoSEQ Assay was used for sequencing of TCRbeta CDR3 regions. Imported from immuneACCESS, the table was reduced by TCRdb to in-frame sequences with V and J called. These copies leave out some clones; in studies compared against another copy, an unresolved V gene accounts for under half, and the cause of the remainder is not known. The sample has roughly 67,000 clones on record, about 92% of them singletons. The leading ten clones occupy 8.5% to 10% of the sample.

The rearranged chain carries TRBV5-1 and TRBJ2-3; TRBD1 aligns with 8 central bases. The source material was CD4+ or CD8+ T cells sorted from blood, sampled in a trial of the OX40 agonist ivuxolimab. The receptor was isolated from an adult with an advanced solid tumor such as melanoma, head and neck, liver or kidney cancer. Here the CDR3 is given as CASSSGGVADTQYF. The nucleotides read TGCGCCAGCAGCTCAGGGGGCGTTGCAGATACGCAGTATTTT.